The 12 T cell receptor beta chains presented below share a single source sample, sequenced in a study of PD-1 blockade in classical Hodgkin lymphoma. Assay: immunoSEQ multiplex PCR; the TCRdb copy retains only in-frame clones and omits some. The data contain roughly 150,000 clones, around four fifths of them seen just once; the ten biggest clones take up 9.2%. All patients relapsed after autologous stem cell transplantation, and brentuximab vedotin exposure varied. The sequences come from peripheral blood mononuclear cells (PBMCs), collected before the second cycle of nivolumab. The receptors originated from a human donor with classical Hodgkin lymphoma.

V is TRBV5-4 and J is TRBJ2-7; no reliable D call. The V end lost 0 bases, the J end lost 0 bases, and 7 bases lay between the germline ends. The CDR3 runs to 14 residues. CDR1 SGHNT and CDR2 YYREEE come from the germline V gene (reference sequence). The CDR3 DNA is TGTGCCAGCAGCTTGGATGGTACCTCCTACGAGCAGTACTTC. Its translation is CASSLDGTSYEQYF.

This clone was detected ten times or more. The V and J genes are TRBV5-4 and TRBJ2-7, with D perhaps matching TRBD1 or TRBD2 (5 bases each). Trimming took off 3 bases at V and 0 bases at J, with 10 bases between the two ends. The germline V gene encodes CDR1 SGHNT and CDR2 YYREEE (reference sequence). CDR3 length: 14 amino acids. DNA of the CDR3: TGTGCCAGCAGCTCCCTTGGGGGCTCCTACGAGCAGTACTTC. Its protein is CASSSLGGSYEQYF.

This clone was seen a single time. V is TRBV6-5 and J is TRBJ2-5; a weak D match, TRBD1 (5 bases). The CDR3 has 14 residues. Germline V gene sequence: CDR1 MNHEY, CDR2 SVGAGI. V lost 6 bases and J 5 bases, leaving 16 bases between the germline ends. CDR3: CASSRAGRMETQYF. The CDR3 nucleotides read TGTGCCAGCAGCCGGGCAGGGCGGATGGAGACCCAGTACTTC.

The gene calls are TRBV7-9 and TRBJ2-3, with 7 bases identical to TRBD1. Germline CDR1 and CDR2: SEHNR and FQNEAQ (reference sequence). The length of the CDR3 is 13 residues. The V gene end was trimmed by 11 bases and the J gene end by 4 bases; junction bases not matched to a gene: 9. The CDR3 region has the DNA TGTGCCCTAGCCCCAGGGGGAGCAGATACGCAGTATTTT. This translates into CALAPGGADTQYF.

This chain links TRBV6-1 with TRBJ1-3, with unresolved D. The CDR3 is 13 amino acids. Germline V lookup: CDR1 MNHNS, CDR2 SASEGT. Trimming stripped 6 bases from V and 0 bases from J, with 6 bases between. CDR3 protein: CASSVSSGNTIYF. The DNA of the CDR3 is TGTGCCAGCAGCGTCAGCTCTGGAAACACCATATATTTT.

The chain links TRBV4-2 to TRBJ2-1; 9 nucleotides match TRBD2. V lost 0 bases, J lost 4 bases, and 4 bases stayed unmatched. CDR1 and CDR2 from the germline V gene are LGHNA and YNFKEQ. The CDR3 has 16 amino acids. CDR3 loop: CASSQEGAGGYNEQFF. CDR3 nucleotides: TGTGCCAGCAGCCAAGAGGGAGCGGGAGGTTACAATGAGCAGTTCTTC.

This clone appeared a single time. The chain combines TRBV6-5 with TRBJ2-7, with D perhaps matching TRBD2 (5 bases). V was trimmed by 2 bases and J by 4 bases, leaving 12 bases between them. CDR3 length: 14 amino acids. Germline V gene data show CDR1 as MNHEY and CDR2 as SVGAGI. CDR3 in DNA: TGTGCCAGCAGTTACGAGGGTTGGAGTTACGAGCAGTACTTC. Translating gives CASSYEGWSYEQYF.

V is TRBV5-6 and J is TRBJ2-7; D unresolved. The CDR3 extends over 13 amino acids. The V gene's germline CDR1 is SGHDT and CDR2 YYEEEE. V dropped 0 bases and J dropped 4 bases, with 8 bases sitting between them. CDR3 loop: CASSLGLWYEQYF. The DNA for the CDR3 is TGTGCCAGCAGCTTGGGACTGTGGTACGAGCAGTACTTC.

This clone turned up a few times. This chain uses TRBV6-1 with TRBJ1-2; 7 positions match TRBD1. Germline CDR1 reads MNHNS; CDR2 reads SASEGT. The CDR3 has 13 amino acids. J gave up 8 bases and V 6 bases, and 9 bases lay outside the gene matches. The CDR3 DNA reads as TGTGCCAGCAGCTACACAGGGGTAGAGGGCTACACCTTC. Its protein product is CASSYTGVEGYTF.

The chain combines TRBV6-5 with TRBJ2-3, with D perhaps TRBD2 (6 bases). V was pared by 6 bases and J by 1 base, with 14 bases between. This CDR3 is built from 15 residues. Germline V gene lookup returns CDR1 MNHEY and CDR2 SVGAGI. CDR3 sequence (DNA): TGTGCCAGCAGCTTCGGAGGGCCCCGCACAGATACGCAGTATTTT. As protein: CASSFGGPRTDTQYF.

The V call is TRBV18, the J call TRBJ2-7; D is uncertain. Trimming removed 2 bases from V and 2 bases from J, with 4 bases in between. Germline CDR1 is KGHSH and CDR2 is LQKENI. The CDR3 loop spans 12 amino acids. CDR3 sequence reads: CASSPDTYEQYF. In DNA, the CDR3 is TGTGCCAGCTCACCAGACACCTACGAGCAGTACTTC.

V gene TRBV10-3 combines with J gene TRBJ1-4; 9 bases fit TRBD1. J lost 5 bases, V lost 6 bases, and 4 bases had no gene match. In germline, CDR1 is ENHRY, CDR2 SYGVKD. This CDR3 is built from 14 residues. In DNA, the CDR3 is TGTGCCATCAGCCGGGACAGGGACAATGAAAAACTGTTTTTT. Its protein product is CAISRDRDNEKLFF.